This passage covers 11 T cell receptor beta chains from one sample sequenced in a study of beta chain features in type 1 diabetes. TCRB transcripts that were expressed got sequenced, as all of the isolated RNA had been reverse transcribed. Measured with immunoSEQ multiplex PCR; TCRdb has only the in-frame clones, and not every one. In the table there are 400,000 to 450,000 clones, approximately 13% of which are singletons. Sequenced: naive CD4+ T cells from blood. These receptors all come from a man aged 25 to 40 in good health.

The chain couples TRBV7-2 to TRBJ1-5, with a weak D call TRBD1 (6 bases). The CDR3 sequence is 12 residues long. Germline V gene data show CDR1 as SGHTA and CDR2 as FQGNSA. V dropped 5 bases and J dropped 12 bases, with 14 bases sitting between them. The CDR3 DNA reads TGTGCCAGCAGCCGCTGGGGGGGCTTCCAGCATTTT. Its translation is CASSRWGGFQHF.

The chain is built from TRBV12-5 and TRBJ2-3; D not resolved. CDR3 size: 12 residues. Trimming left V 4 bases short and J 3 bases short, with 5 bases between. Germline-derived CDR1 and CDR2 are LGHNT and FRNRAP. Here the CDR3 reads CASGSLTDTQYF. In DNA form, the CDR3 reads TGTGCTAGTGGTTCCCTTACAGATACGCAGTATTTT.

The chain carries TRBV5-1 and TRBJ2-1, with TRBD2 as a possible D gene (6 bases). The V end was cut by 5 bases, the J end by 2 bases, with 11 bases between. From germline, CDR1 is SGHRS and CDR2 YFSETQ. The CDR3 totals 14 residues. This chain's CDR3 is CASRRDSTYNEQFF. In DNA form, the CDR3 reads TGCGCCAGCAGAAGGGACTCGACCTACAATGAGCAGTTCTTC.

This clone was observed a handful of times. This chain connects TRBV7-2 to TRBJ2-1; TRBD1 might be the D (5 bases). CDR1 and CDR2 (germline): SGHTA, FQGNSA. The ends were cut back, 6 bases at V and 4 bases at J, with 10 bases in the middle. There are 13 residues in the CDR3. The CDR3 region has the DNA TGTGCCAGCAGTGGGGCCGGTTACAATGAGCAGTTCTTC. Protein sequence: CASSGAGYNEQFF.

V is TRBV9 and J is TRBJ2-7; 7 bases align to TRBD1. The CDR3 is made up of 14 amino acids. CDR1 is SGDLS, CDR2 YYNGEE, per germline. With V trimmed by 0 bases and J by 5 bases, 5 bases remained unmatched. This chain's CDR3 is CASSVGQGVHEQYF. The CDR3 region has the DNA TGTGCCAGCAGCGTAGGACAGGGCGTCCACGAGCAGTACTTC.

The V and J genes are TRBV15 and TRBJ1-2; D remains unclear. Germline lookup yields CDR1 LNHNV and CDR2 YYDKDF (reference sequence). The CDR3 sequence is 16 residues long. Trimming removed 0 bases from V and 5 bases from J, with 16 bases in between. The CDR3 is CATSRDNLLTAYGYTF. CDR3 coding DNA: TGTGCCACCAGCAGAGATAATTTATTGACGGCGTATGGCTACACCTTC.

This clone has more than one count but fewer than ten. The CDR3 DNA sequence: TGCGCCAGCAGCCGAGGACGGAGCTCCTACGAGCAGTACTTC. Residues: CASSRGRSSYEQYF. The rearrangement links TRBV4-3 to TRBJ2-5; D is unclear. The J call may be wrong; the DNA end is better matched by TRBJ2-7. Germline V gives CDR1 LGHNA, CDR2 YSLEER. There are 14 residues in the CDR3.

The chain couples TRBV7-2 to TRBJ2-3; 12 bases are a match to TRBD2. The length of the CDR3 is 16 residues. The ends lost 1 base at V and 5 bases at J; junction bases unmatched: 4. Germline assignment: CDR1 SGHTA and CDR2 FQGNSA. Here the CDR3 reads CASSLGLAGVLDTQYF. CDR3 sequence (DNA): TGTGCCAGCAGCTTAGGACTAGCGGGGGTGTTAGATACGCAGTATTTT.

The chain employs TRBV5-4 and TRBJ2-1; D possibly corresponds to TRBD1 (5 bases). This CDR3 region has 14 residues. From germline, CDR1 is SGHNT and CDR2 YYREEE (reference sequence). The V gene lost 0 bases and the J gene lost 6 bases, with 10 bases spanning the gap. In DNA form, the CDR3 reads TGTGCCAGCAGCTTGGTCGGACAATTCAATGAGCAGTTCTTC. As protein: CASSLVGQFNEQFF.

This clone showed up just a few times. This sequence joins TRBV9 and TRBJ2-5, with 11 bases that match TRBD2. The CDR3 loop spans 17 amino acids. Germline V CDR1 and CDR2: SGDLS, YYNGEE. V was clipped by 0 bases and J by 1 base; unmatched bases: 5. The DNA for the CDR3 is TGTGCCAGCAGCGTAGACCTAGCGGGGGGCATCCAAGAGACCCAGTACTTC. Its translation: CASSVDLAGGIQETQYF.

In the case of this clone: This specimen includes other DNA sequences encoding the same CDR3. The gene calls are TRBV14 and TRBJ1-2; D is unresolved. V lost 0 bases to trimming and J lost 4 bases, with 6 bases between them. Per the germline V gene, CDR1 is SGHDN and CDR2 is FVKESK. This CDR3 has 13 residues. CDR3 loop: CASSQDLGYGYTF. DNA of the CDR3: TGTGCCAGCAGCCAAGATCTTGGCTATGGCTACACCTTC.